This T cell receptor (beta chain) was identified during a study of blood T cell repertoires in COVID-19. Study overall: The United States, Italy and Spain supplied acute and convalescent COVID-19 samples. In each case, the material was cDNA or gDNA derived from T cells, B-cell-depleted T cells, or PBMCs.

Original analysis: Scientists estimated how many nucleated cells there were by amplifying reference gene primers. Assay: immunoSEQ multiplex PCR; the TCRdb copy retains only in-frame clones and omits some. V, J and clone size reflect that table, while D and trimming were determined from the DNA. The sample lists 200,000 to 300,000 clones, roughly 86% seen once, with just over 3% in the top ten. The length of the CDR3 is 16 residues. Germline CDR1 is SGHAT and CDR2 is FQNNGV. V lost 3 bases and J lost 0, with 11 bases in between. Input material: peripheral blood. V and J are TRBV11-2 and TRBJ2-2; perhaps TRBD1 as D (6 bases). The receptor comes from a woman aged 30 to 39 who had recovered from COVID-19. In nucleotides, the CDR3 is TGTGCCAGCAGCTTGGTGCAGGGGCCGAACACCGGGGAGCTGTTTTTT. Translated: CASSLVQGPNTGELFF.